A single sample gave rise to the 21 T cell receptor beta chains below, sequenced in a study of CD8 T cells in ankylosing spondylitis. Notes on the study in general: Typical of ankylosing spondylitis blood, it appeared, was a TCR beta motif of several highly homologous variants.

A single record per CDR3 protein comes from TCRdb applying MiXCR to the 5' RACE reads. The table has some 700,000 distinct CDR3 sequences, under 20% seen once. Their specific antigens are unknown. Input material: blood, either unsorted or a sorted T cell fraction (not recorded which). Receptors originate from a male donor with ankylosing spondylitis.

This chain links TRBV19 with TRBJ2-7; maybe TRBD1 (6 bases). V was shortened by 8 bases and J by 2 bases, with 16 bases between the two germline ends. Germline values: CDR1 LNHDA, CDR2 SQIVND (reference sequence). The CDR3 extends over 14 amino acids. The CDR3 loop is CASANRESTYEQYF. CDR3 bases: TGTGCCAGTGCCAACAGGGAATCGACCTACGAGCAGTACTTC.

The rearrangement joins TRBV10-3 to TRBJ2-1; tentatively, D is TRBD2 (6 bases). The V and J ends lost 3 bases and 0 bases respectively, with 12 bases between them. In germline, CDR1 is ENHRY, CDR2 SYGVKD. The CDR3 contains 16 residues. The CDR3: CAISEGSGSSYNEQFF. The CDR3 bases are TGTGCCATCAGTGAAGGCTCCGGGAGCTCCTACAATGAGCAGTTCTTC.

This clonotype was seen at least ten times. The CDR3: CASSQRGMGNYGYTF. The CDR3 DNA reads as TGTGCCAGCAGCCAAAGAGGGATGGGAAACTATGGCTACACCTTC. The V gene is TRBV5-4, the J gene TRBJ1-2; D unresolved. Germline CDR1 and CDR2: SGHNT and YYREEE (reference sequence). V was shortened by 4 bases and J by 2 bases, with 15 bases between the two germline ends. CDR3 length: 15 residues.

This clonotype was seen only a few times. The CDR3 loop reads CASSLDRVANYGYTF. CDR3 sequence (DNA): TGTGCCAGCAGTTTGGACAGGGTTGCTAACTATGGCTACACCTTC. V and J are TRBV12-3 or TRBV12-4 and TRBJ1-2; 8 bases are shared with TRBD1. Trimming took 3 bases from V and 0 from J; bases not matched to a gene: 3. The CDR3 sequence is 15 residues long.

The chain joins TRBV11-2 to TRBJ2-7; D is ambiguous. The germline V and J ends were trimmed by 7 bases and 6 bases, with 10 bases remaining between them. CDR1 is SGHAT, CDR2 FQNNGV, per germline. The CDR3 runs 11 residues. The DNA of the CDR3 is TGTGCCAGCAATCGGGTGGGCGAGCAGTACTTC. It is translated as CASNRVGEQYF. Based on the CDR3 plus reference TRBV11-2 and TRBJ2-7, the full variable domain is EAGVAQSPRYKIIEKRQSVAFWCNPISGHATLYWYQQILGQGPKLLIQFQNNGVVDDSQLPKDRFSAERLKGVDSTLKIQPAKLEDSAVYLCASNRVGEQYFGPGTRLTVT.

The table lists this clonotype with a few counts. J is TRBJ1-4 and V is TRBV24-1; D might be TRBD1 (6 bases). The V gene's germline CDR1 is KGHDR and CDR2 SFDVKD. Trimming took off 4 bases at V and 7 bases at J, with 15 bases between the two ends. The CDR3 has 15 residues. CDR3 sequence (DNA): TGTGCCACCAGTGACCGGACAGCCGGGGGTGAAAAACTGTTTTTT. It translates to CATSDRTAGGEKLFF.

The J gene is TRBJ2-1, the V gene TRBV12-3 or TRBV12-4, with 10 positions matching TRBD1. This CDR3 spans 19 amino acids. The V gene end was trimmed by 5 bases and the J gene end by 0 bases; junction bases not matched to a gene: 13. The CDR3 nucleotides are TGTGCCAGCAGTGCATCCACCGGGACAGGGGAGAGCTCCTACAATGAGCAGTTCTTC. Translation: CASSASTGTGESSYNEQFF.

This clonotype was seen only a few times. The CDR3 region has the DNA TGCAGTGCTAGAGGGCTTAAGAGCTCCTACAATGAGCAGTTCTTC. Encoded protein: CSARGLKSSYNEQFF. The chain is built from TRBV20-1 and TRBJ2-1; D is unresolved. Trimming stripped 1 base from V and 0 bases from J, with 10 bases between. This CDR3 is built from 15 residues. Germline V lookup: CDR1 DFQATT, CDR2 SNEGSKA (reference sequence).

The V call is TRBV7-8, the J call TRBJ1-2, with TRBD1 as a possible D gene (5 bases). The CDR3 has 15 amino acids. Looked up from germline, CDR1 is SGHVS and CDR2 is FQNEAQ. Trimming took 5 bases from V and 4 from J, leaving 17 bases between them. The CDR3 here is CASSPGLTDLYGYTF. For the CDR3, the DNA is TGTGCCAGCAGCCCGGGACTCACAGACCTCTATGGCTACACCTTC.

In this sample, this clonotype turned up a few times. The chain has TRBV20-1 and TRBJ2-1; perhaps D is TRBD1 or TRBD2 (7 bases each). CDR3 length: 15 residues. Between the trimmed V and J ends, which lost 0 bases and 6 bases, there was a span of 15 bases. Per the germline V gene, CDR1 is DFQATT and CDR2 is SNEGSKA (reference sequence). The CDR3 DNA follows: TGCAGTGCTAGAGATTCGGGCAGGGGGGGCAATGAGCAGTTCTTC. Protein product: CSARDSGRGGNEQFF.

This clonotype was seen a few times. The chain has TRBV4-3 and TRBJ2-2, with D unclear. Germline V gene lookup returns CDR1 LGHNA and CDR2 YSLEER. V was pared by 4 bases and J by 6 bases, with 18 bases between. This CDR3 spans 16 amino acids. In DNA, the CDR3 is TGCGCCAGCAGCCCCCGAAAATCCGCCCAAGCCGGGGAGCTGTTTTTT. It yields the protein CASSPRKSAQAGELFF.

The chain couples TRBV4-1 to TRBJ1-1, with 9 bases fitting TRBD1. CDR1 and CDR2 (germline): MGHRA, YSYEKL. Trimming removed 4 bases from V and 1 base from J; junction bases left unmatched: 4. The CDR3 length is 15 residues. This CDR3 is CASSLATGGNTEAFF. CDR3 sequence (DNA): TGCGCCAGCAGCCTCGCGACAGGGGGGAACACTGAAGCTTTCTTT.

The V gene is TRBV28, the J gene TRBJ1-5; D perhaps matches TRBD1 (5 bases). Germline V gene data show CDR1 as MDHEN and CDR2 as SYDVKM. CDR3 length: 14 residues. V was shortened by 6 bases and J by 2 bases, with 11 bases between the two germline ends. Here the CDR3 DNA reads TGTGCCAGCAGGACGGGGGGGGGCAATCAGCCCCAGCATTTT. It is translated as CASRTGGGNQPQHF.

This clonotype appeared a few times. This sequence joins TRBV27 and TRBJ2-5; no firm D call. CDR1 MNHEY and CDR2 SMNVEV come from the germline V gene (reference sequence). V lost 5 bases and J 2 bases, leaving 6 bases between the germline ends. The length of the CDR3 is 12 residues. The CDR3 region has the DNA TGTGCCAGCAGTGCTACACAAGAGACCCAGTACTTC. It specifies CASSATQETQYF.

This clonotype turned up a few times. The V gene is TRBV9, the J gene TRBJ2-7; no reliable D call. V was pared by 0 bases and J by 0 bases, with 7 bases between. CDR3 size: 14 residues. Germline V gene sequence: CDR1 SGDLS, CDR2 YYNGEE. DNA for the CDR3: TGTGCCAGCAGCGTAGGACATGCCTCCTACGAGCAGTACTTC. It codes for CASSVGHASYEQYF.

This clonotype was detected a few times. This CDR3 is CASSYNRGNQPQHF. DNA of the CDR3: TGTGCCAGCAGTTACAACAGGGGCAATCAGCCCCAGCATTTT. This rearrangement joins TRBV6-2 or TRBV6-3 to TRBJ1-5; D is perhaps TRBD1 (6 bases). Trimming left V 2 bases short and J 2 bases short, with 7 bases between. Germline assignment: CDR1 MNHEY and CDR2 SVGEGT. The CDR3 totals 14 residues.

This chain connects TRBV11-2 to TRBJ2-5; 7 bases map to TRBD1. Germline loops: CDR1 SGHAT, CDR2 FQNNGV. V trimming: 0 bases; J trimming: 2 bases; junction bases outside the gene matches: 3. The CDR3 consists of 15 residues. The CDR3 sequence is CASSLDRTGQETQYF. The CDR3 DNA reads TGTGCCAGCAGCTTAGATCGGACAGGACAAGAGACCCAGTACTTC. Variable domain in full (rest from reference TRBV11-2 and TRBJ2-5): EAGVAQSPRYKIIEKRQSVAFWCNPISGHATLYWYQQILGQGPKLLIQFQNNGVVDDSQLPKDRFSAERLKGVDSTLKIQPAKLEDSAVYLCASSLDRTGQETQYFGPGTRLLVL.

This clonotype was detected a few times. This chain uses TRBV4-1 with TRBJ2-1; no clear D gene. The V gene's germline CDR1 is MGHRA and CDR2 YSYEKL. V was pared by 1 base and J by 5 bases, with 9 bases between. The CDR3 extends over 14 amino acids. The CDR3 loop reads CASSQGAGDNEQFF. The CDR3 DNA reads TGCGCCAGCAGCCAAGGGGCAGGAGACAATGAGCAGTTCTTC.

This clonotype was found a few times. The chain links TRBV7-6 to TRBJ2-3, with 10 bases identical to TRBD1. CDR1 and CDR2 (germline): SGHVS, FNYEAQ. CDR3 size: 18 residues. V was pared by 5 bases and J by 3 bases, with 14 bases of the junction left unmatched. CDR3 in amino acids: CASSQRTGTGERTDTQYF. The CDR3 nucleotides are TGTGCCAGCAGCCAACGTACTGGGACAGGGGAACGTACAGATACGCAGTATTTT.

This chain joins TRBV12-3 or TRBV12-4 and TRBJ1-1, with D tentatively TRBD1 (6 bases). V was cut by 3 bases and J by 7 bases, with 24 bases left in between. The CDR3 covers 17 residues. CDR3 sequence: CASSFAGQRGGRGEAFF. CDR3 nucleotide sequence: TGTGCCAGCAGTTTCGCTGGACAGAGGGGGGGGCGCGGTGAAGCTTTCTTT.

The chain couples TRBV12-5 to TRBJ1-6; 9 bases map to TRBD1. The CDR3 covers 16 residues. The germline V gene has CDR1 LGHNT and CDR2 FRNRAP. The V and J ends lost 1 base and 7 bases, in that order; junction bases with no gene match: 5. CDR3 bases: TGTGCTAGTGGTTTGGCAACGGGACAGGGAAATTCACCCCTCCACTTT. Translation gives CASGLATGQGNSPLHF.